This TCR beta chain was sequenced for a study of early T cells in non-severe SARS-CoV-2 infection. Background on the study: The authors sequenced bulk RNA from unsorted whole blood, leaving chains unpaired.

As part of library construction, unique molecular identifiers were attached to individual cDNA molecules. TCRdb redid the calling of the 5' RACE reads with MiXCR, one entry per CDR3 protein. The data contain tens of thousands of distinct CDR3 sequences, roughly 13% of them singletons. The ends lost 11 bases at V and 6 bases at J; junction bases unmatched: 9. The CDR3 sequence is 13 residues long. Germline CDR1 and CDR2: MNHNY and SVGAGI (reference sequence). As to this clonotype: As yet, its antigen is unknown.

Study-wide findings and caveats: VDJdb matching, biased toward anti-spike CD8 responses, missed private and CD4 specificities.

This receptor was obtained from an adult who was a healthcare worker with PCR-confirmed SARS-CoV-2 infection or an uninfected control (not recorded which). The sample in question was whole blood, obtained at baseline. The chain links TRBV6-6 to TRBJ2-3, with TRBD2 matching over 9 bases. In DNA form, the CDR3 reads TGTGCCTGCACACACAGCGGGAGGGATACGCAGTATTTT. Protein product: CACTHSGRDTQYF.